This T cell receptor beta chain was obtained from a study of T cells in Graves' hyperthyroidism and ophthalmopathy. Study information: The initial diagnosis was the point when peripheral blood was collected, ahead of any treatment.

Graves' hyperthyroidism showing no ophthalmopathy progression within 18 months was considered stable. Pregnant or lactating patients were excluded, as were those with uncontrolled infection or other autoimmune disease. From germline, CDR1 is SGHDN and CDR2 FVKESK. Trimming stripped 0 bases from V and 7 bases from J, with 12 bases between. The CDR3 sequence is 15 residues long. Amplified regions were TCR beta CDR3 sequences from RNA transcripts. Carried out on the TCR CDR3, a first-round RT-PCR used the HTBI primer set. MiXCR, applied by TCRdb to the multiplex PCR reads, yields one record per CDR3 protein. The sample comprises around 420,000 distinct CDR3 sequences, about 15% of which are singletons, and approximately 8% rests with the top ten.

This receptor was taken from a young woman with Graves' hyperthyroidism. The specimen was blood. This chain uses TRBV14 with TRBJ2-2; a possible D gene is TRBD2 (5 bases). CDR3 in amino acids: CASSQETDYLGELFF. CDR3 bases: TGTGCCAGCAGCCAAGAAACCGACTATCTCGGGGAGCTGTTTTTT.